These 16 T cell receptor beta chains share one sample of origin, sequenced in a study of Graves' ophthalmopathy and Graves' hyperthyroidism. The authors amplified TCR beta CDR3 regions from RNA transcripts. HTBI primers primed a first-round RT-PCR, and a second-round multiplex PCR followed. From the multiplex PCR reads, TCRdb called clonotypes with MiXCR, one entry per CDR3 protein. The sample comprises a few hundred thousand distinct CDR3 sequences, roughly 20% of which are singletons, and roughly 3.2% rests with the top ten. The sample consisted of peripheral blood. The receptors here all came from a woman aged 18-29 years with stable Graves' hyperthyroidism.

This clonotype was recorded at least ten times. The genes are TRBV2 and TRBJ2-7; 8 bases align to TRBD1. V was pared by 1 base and J by 5 bases, with 7 bases of the junction left unmatched. The CDR3 is 15 residues long. The germline CDR1 and CDR2 sequences are SNHLY and FYNNEI. CDR3 in amino acids: CASSEVVRGPNEQYF. CDR3 nucleotide sequence: TGTGCCAGCAGTGAAGTGGTCAGGGGGCCTAACGAGCAGTACTTC.

Many counts were recorded for this clonotype. The chain has TRBV2 and TRBJ2-6; 10 bases are a match to TRBD1. Germline V gives CDR1 SNHLY, CDR2 FYNNEI. J was trimmed by 4 bases and V by 6 bases; bases with no gene match: 9. This CDR3 comprises 17 residues. The CDR3 region is CASSKTGGSVGANVLTF. The CDR3 DNA is TGTGCCAGCAGCAAGACAGGGGGCTCGGTCGGGGCCAACGTCCTGACTTTC.

The chain uses TRBV11-3 and TRBJ1-2; 9 bases line up with TRBD1. Germline loops: CDR1 SGHNT, CDR2 YENEEA. Unmatched junction bases numbered 18, after V lost 1 base and J lost 0 bases. The CDR3 has 21 amino acids. CDR3 protein: CASSLGPHRTGELLTNYGYTF. CDR3 nucleotides: TGTGCCAGCAGCTTAGGCCCACACCGGACAGGGGAGTTGCTTACTAACTATGGCTACACCTTC.

Note on this clonotype: The CDR3 end shows no conserved phenylalanine or tryptophan, and so a read error is likely. The chain has TRBV25-1 and TRBJ1-6; D gene uncertain. Trimming cost V 3 bases and J 1 base, with 7 bases left between them. Germline loops: CDR1 MGHDK, CDR2 SYGVNS. The CDR3 totals 15 residues. The CDR3 DNA sequence: TGTGCCAGCAGTGATGGGAGGTCCTATAATTCACCCCTCCACCTT. Translation: CASSDGRSYNSPLHL.

This clonotype was recorded at least ten times. The rearrangement links TRBV6-2 or TRBV6-3 to TRBJ2-5, with TRBD1 matching over 10 bases. The germline V gene has CDR1 MNHEY and CDR2 SVGEGT. The CDR3 extends over 15 amino acids. V was pared by 2 bases and J by 5 bases, with 5 bases of the junction left unmatched. The CDR3 region is CASSYTRTGGETQYF. CDR3 DNA sequence: TGTGCCAGCAGTTACACAAGGACAGGGGGGGAGACCCAGTACTTC.

This clonotype has a count of ten or more. This rearrangement joins TRBV15 to TRBJ2-5; 8 bases are shared with TRBD1. The CDR3 totals 14 residues. V was clipped by 2 bases and J by 7 bases; unmatched bases: 6. Germline V gene data show CDR1 as LNHNV and CDR2 as YYDKDF (reference sequence). CDR3 sequence reads: CATSRMTGDGTQYF. CDR3 nucleotides: TGTGCCACCAGCAGAATGACAGGGGATGGGACCCAGTACTTC.

The chain recombines TRBV24-1 with TRBJ1-5; TRBD1 agrees at 8 bases. V shed 5 bases, J shed 6 bases, and the junction held 8 bases outside the gene matches. Per germline, CDR1 KGHDR and CDR2 SFDVKD. This CDR3 contains 15 residues. CDR3 loop: CATSASQGVGQPQHF. The CDR3 DNA follows: TGTGCCACCAGTGCCTCACAGGGGGTCGGTCAGCCCCAGCATTTT.

This clonotype was observed a handful of times. The chain combines TRBV29-1 with TRBJ2-2; 12 nucleotides line up with TRBD2. V was pared by 4 bases and J by 7 bases, with 4 bases of the junction left unmatched. Germline CDR1 SQVTM, CDR2 ANQGSEA. The CDR3 has 14 residues. This CDR3 is CSVGLAGDGGELFF. The DNA for the CDR3 is TGCAGCGTTGGACTAGCGGGAGACGGCGGGGAGCTGTTTTTT.

The table lists this clonotype with many counts. V usage is TRBV15 and J usage is TRBJ1-1, with D unresolved. Germline loops: CDR1 LNHNV, CDR2 YYDKDF (reference sequence). Trimming took 3 bases from V and 1 from J, leaving 12 bases between them. There are 15 residues in the CDR3. This CDR3 is CATSRGYTENTEAFF. The CDR3, as DNA: TGTGCCACCAGCAGGGGATACACAGAGAACACTGAAGCTTTCTTT.

This clonotype has ten or more counts. The chain has TRBV19 and TRBJ1-2; D gene unclear. The CDR3 is 12 amino acids. Deletions cut 1 base from V and 8 bases from J, with 8 bases between. Germline V gene sequence: CDR1 LNHDA, CDR2 SQIVND (reference sequence). CDR3 loop: CASSIGDNGYTF. The CDR3 bases are TGTGCCAGTAGTATAGGAGACAACGGCTACACCTTC.

This clonotype was counted ten times or more. The chain links TRBV30 to TRBJ1-1, with D perhaps matching TRBD1 (5 bases). The germline CDR1 and CDR2 sequences are GTSNPN and SVGIG (reference sequence). The CDR3 has 14 residues. V was pared by 3 bases and J by 1 base, with 12 bases between. The CDR3 here is CAWRAPGPNTEAFF. CDR3 in DNA: TGTGCCTGGAGGGCCCCGGGGCCGAACACTGAAGCTTTCTTT.

The chain joins TRBV7-3 to TRBJ2-7, with D perhaps matching TRBD2 (5 bases). Germline CDR1 is SGHTA and CDR2 is FQGTGA. V was trimmed by 6 bases and J by 5 bases, leaving 11 bases between them. This CDR3 comprises 12 residues. This chain's CDR3 is CASRREGHEQYF. The CDR3 DNA follows: TGTGCCAGCAGGAGAGAGGGCCACGAGCAGTACTTC.

Ten or more counts support this clonotype. This chain connects TRBV20-1 to TRBJ2-7; no firm D call. Germline V gene data show CDR1 as DFQATT and CDR2 as SNEGSKA (reference sequence). This CDR3 spans 11 amino acids. V was trimmed by 2 bases and J by 5 bases, leaving 7 bases between them. The CDR3 region has the DNA TGCAGTGCTAGATCCCCCAACGAGCAGTACTTC. As protein: CSARSPNEQYF.

This clonotype was seen a handful of times. V gene TRBV4-1 combines with J gene TRBJ1-1; possible D gene TRBD1, 6 bases. CDR3 length: 13 amino acids. The V gene lost 9 bases and the J gene lost 3 bases, with 14 bases spanning the gap. The germline V gene has CDR1 MGHRA and CDR2 YSYEKL. Written as DNA, the CDR3 is TGCGCCAGTACAGGGTCTGAGGACACTGAAGCTTTCTTT. Amino acid sequence: CASTGSEDTEAFF.

This clonotype was observed many times. The genes are TRBV12-3 or TRBV12-4 and TRBJ2-5, with 13 bases that match TRBD2. Trimming removed 5 bases from V and 2 bases from J; junction bases left unmatched: 5. This CDR3 has 16 residues. The CDR3 nucleotides read TGTGCCAGCAGTGGGGGGACTAGCGGGATTCAAGAGACCCAGTACTTC. This sequence encodes CASSGGTSGIQETQYF.

This clonotype was counted at least ten times. The chain's CDR3 is CSAILAGATYEQYF. CDR3 nucleotide sequence: TGCAGTGCAATTCTAGCGGGAGCTACCTACGAGCAGTACTTC. J is TRBJ2-7 and V is TRBV20-1; TRBD2 matches 10 bases. The CDR3 is 14 residues long. The V and J ends lost 6 bases and 2 bases, in that order; junction bases with no gene match: 7. CDR1 is DFQATT, CDR2 SNEGSKA, per germline (reference sequence).